This TCR beta chain appears in the sequencing data of a study of T cell responses to AZD1222 COVID-19 vaccine. The V and J ends lost 4 bases and 4 bases, in that order; junction bases with no gene match: 11. The CDR3 spans 16 residues. Germline CDR1 is SGHVS and CDR2 is FNYEAQ. The method was immunoSEQ multiplex PCR; TCRdb's version includes in-frame clones alone and lacks a portion of them. The repertoire holds about 180,000 clones, with almost 90% as singletons. The chain combines TRBV7-6 with TRBJ2-7; 9 bases are a match to TRBD1. The TCR originated in an adult in good health. The input for sequencing was peripheral blood, taken on day 0 of AZD1222 vaccination. CDR3 region: CASSSTGTGRRYEQYF. The CDR3 DNA reads as TGTGCCAGCAGCTCAACCGGGACAGGGAGAAGATACGAGCAGTACTTC.